This T cell receptor beta chain was profiled in a study of T cells in Graves' hyperthyroidism and ophthalmopathy (dated by TCRdb to between 2018 and 2021). For context, the study as a whole: To identify distinguishing TCR V-J signatures, a discovery cohort of 100 or so patients was used, comprising some 45 with Graves' ophthalmopathy and 57 with stable Graves' hyperthyroidism. Prospective prediction of ophthalmopathy was tested in an independent validation cohort consisting of about 19 hyperthyroidism patients and over 15 patients who later progressed to ophthalmopathy. The 100 or so discovery patients were randomly split 7:3 into training and test sets. The study also compared thyroid tissue and blood T-cell repertoires from roughly six Graves' hyperthyroidism patients. After blood sampling, hyperthyroidism patients were treated with methimazole at a starting dose of 30 mg daily, and ophthalmopathy patients were treated with high-dose intravenous methylprednisolone. The paper describes TCR Vbeta CDR3 sequencing of fewer than 150 peripheral blood samples, made up of about 41 ophthalmopathy patients, 70 to 75 hyperthyroidism patients and 17 progressor patients.

In regard to this clonotype: The antigen this receptor binds is unknown. Relative to the germline gene, one junction end is altered; a read error may explain this.

Stable Graves' hyperthyroidism was defined as no progression to ophthalmopathy during 18 months of follow-up. Hyperthyroidism patients were newly diagnosed, with disease duration under 2 months, and aged 18 to 65 years. Any patient with an uncontrolled infection, another autoimmune disease, pregnancy or lactation was excluded. Diagnoses were established on the basis of clinical symptoms, serum thyroxine and TRAb, thyroid ultrasound, and orbital computed tomography. Total RNA was extracted using Trizol reagent, and RNA quality was assessed on an Agilent 2100 Bioanalyzer. What the study reported, not specific to this receptor: During validation, the model predicted progression to ophthalmopathy a median of roughly six months ahead of onset, with almost 71% sensitivity and under 85% specificity. Sample size was not statistically predetermined, and blinding of investigators to group allocation was not performed. In cross-validation, a model built on a 13 V-J signature told ophthalmopathy apart from stable hyperthyroidism with 85% to 90% sensitivity and approximately 81% specificity, and in testing the same model reached 80%/75%. Most expanded thyroid clonotypes (frequency above 0.001) were also detected in blood, a finding suggesting that blood repertoires may reflect thyroid immune responses.

The TCR beta CDR3 regions were amplified from RNA transcripts. The first round of RT-PCR for the TCR CDR3 was performed with the HTBI primer set and the Qiagen OneStep RT-PCR kit. A second multiplex PCR round built the libraries, followed by size selection and purification. Sequencing of the libraries was done on an Illumina HiSeq2000 using paired-end 100 bp reads. On the study's bioinformatics: Raw data were processed with SOAPnuke, discarding reads with adapters, uncalled bases, mean Phred below 15, or no exact constant-primer or identifier match. High-quality paired reads were merged with COPE v1.2.5, and unique nucleotide sequences were defined as clonotypes. Clonotypes were aligned to IMGT TRBV, TRBD and TRBJ reference segments using MiTCR v1.1. The analysis was restricted to V-J combinations with a frequency above 0.0001, which together covered 99% to 99.2% of the repertoires. The TCS score was defined as the ratio of F50 (clonal expansion) to E x V (chaos), calculated using BLOSUM62-based TCRdist between CDR3 peptides within each V-J. Welch's t-statistics and random forest reduced 514 V-J features to some 14, which were used in a naive Bayes classifier (R e1071). Starting from the raw public reads, TCRdb applied fastp trimming at Q25, assembled clones with MiXCR and retained in-frame beta chains. Each entry is one CDR3 protein sequence, shown with its most common DNA and genes. These V and J calls rely on TCRdb rather than the paper's analysis. This sample holds hundreds of thousands of distinct CDR3 sequences; 46% were observed only once. The ten biggest clones cover roughly 8.2% of the sample.

The CDR3 runs 14 residues from the cysteine to the phenylalanine. The read is trimmed to its CDR3 DNA, 42 bases read in frame from base 1. From a lookup of the germline V gene, CDR1 and CDR2 are KGHDR and SFDVKD. The sequencing sample was made of peripheral blood or thyroid tissue (not recorded which). The receptor was isolated from a woman between 18 and 29 years old with Graves' hyperthyroidism. Donor details come from another sample of the same person, matched by shared clones. Recombination joined TRBV24-1 with TRBJ2-6; the D segment could be TRBD1, given 5 matching bases. The bases read TGTGCCACCAGTGAGGGCTCTGGGGCCAACGGCCTGACTTTC. This sequence encodes CATSEGSGANGLTF.